The clone carrying this T cell receptor (beta chain) was counted a few times. As handled by the study authors: Cell counts per sample came from amplifying reference gene primers. The protocol was immunoSEQ multiplex PCR, while the TCRdb copy is restricted to in-frame clones and leaves out a portion. The V and J calls and clone size were taken over from that table, and D and trimming were inferred from the DNA. The sample shows 35,000 to 45,000 clones, about 80% of them seen only once. This record comes from a study of blood T cell repertoires in COVID-19. Overall study context: From the United States, Italy and Spain came samples of acute and convalescent COVID-19. Sources were T cells, B-cell-depleted T cells, or PBMCs; the material itself was cDNA or gDNA.

CDR3 length equals 16 residues. The V end was cut by 0 bases, the J end by 1 base, with 10 bases between. Germline CDR1 SEHNR, CDR2 FQNEAQ (reference sequence). The chain carries TRBV7-9 and TRBJ1-3; D is undetermined. The sequence was obtained from a man between 60 and 75 years old with active COVID-19. The sequenced sample consisted of peripheral blood. CDR3 sequence (DNA): TGTGCCAGCAGCTTAGCGCGGAGGGAGTCTGGAAACACCATATATTTT. Residues: CASSLARRESGNTIYF.